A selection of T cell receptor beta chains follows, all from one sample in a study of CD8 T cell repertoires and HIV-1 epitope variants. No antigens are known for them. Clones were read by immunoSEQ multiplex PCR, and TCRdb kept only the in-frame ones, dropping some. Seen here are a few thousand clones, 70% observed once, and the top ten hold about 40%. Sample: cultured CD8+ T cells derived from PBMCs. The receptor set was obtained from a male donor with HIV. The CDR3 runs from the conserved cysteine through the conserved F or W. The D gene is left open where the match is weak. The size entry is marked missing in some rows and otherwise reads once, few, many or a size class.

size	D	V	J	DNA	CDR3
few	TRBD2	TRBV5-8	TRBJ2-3	TGTGCCAGCAGCCCTACTAGCGGGGTCGCCACAGATACGCAGTATTTT	CASSPTSGVATDTQYF
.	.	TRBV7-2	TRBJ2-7	TGTGCCAGCAGCAGCGAGCGGGGGACAGGGTACGAGCAGTACTTC	CASSSERGTGYEQYF
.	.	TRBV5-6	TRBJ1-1	TGTGCCAGCAGCTTGAGCACTGAAGCTTTCTTT	CASSLSTEAFF
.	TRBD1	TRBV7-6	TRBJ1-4	TGTGCCAGCAGCCCGGGGACAGGGGGCTTAACTAATGAAAAACTGTTTTTT	CASSPGTGGLTNEKLFF
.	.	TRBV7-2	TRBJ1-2	TGTGCCAGCAGCCCTCTAGGGTCGGGGCATGGCTACACCTTC	CASSPLGSGHGYTF
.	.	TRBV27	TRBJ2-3	TGTGCCAGCAGTTTAAGGGGGGACTTCACTAGCACAGATACGCAGTATTTT	CASSLRGDFTSTDTQYF
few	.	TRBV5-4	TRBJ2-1	TGTGCCAGCAGCGGTAGCTCCTACAATGAGCAGTTCTTC	CASSGSSYNEQFF
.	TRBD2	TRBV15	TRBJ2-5	TGTGCCACCAGCAGAGCGGTGGCTAGCGGCAAAGAGACCCAGTACTTC	CATSRAVASGKETQYF
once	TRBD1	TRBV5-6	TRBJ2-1	TGTGCCAGCAGCTTGGGAGACAGGGGCTACAATGAGCAGTTCTTC	CASSLGDRGYNEQFF
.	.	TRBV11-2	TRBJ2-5	TGTGCCAGCAGCTTAGATCTGACTGGGAGCGCAGAGACCCAGTACTTC	CASSLDLTGSAETQYF
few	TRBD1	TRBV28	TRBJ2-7	TGTGCCAGCAGTTTGGACAGGGACCGCGAGCAGTACTTC	CASSLDRDREQYF
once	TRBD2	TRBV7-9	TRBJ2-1	TGTGCCAGCAGCTTAGTCCTAGGGACTAGCGGGAATGAGCAGTTCTTC	CASSLVLGTSGNEQFF
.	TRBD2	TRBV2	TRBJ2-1	TGTGCCAGCAGTGAATTTAGGACTAGCGGGAGGAATGAGCAGTTCTTC	CASSEFRTSGRNEQFF
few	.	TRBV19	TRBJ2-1	TGTGCCAGTAGTGAGGGGATCCATGAGCAGTTCTTC	CASSEGIHEQFF
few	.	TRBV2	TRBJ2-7	TGTGCCAGCAGTGCCTACGAGCAGTACTTC	CASSAYEQYF
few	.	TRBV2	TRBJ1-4	TGTGCCAGCACCCCATGGGGTGCAAATGAAAAACTGTTTTTT	CASTPWGANEKLFF
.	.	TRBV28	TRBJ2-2	TGTGCCAGCTCTAATTTGGCCGGGGAGCTGTTTTTT	CASSNLAGELFF
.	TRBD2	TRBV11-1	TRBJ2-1	TGTGCCAGCAGCTTAGCGTATAGCCGGGAGGTTGGGTCCTACAATGAGCAGTTCTTC	CASSLAYSREVGSYNEQFF
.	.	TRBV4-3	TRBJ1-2	TGCGCCAGCAGCCAAGAAACAGGGACCTATGGCTACACCTTC	CASSQETGTYGYTF
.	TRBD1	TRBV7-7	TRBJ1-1	TGTGCCAGCAGCTCCGGACAGGACACTGAAGCTTTCTTT	CASSSGQDTEAFF
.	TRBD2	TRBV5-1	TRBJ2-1	TGCGCCAGCAGCCCAGGGACTAGCGGGAGCGATGAGCAGTTCTTC	CASSPGTSGSDEQFF
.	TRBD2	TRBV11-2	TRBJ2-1	TGTGCCAGCAGTCCACCGACTAGCGGGGAAAATGAGCAGTTCTTC	CASSPPTSGENEQFF
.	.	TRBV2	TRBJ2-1	TGTGCCAGCGTCTCCTACAATGAGCAGTTCTTC	CASVSYNEQFF
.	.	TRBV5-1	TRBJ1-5	TGCGCCAGCAGCTTGGGGAACAATCAGCCCCAGCATTTT	CASSLGNNQPQHF
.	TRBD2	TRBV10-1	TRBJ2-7	TGCGCCAGCAGTGAGACGGGACTAGCCTACGAGCAGTACTTC	CASSETGLAYEQYF
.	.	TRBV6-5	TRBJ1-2	TGTGCCAGCAGTCCCCAGGGAGGGTTTCATGGCTACACCTTC	CASSPQGGFHGYTF
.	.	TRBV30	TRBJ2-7	TGTGCCTGGGGGCTTGCGACGTTACAGTACTTC	CAWGLATLQYF
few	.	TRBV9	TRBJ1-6	TGTGCCAGCAGCCCGCTGGGGGGGCAAGGGAATTCACCCCTCCACTTT	CASSPLGGQGNSPLHF
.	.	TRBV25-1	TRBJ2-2	TGTGCCAGCAGTGAATACGGGGACCTCACCGGGGAGCTGTTTTTT	CASSEYGDLTGELFF
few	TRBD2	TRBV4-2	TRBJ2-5	TGTGCCAGCAGCCAAGGCGGAGCGGGGGAAGAGACCCAGTACTTC	CASSQGGAGEETQYF
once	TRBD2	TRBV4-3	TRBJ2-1	TGCGCCAGCAGCGCCTACTCGGGGGGGCCCGACAATGAGCAGTTCTTC	CASSAYSGGPDNEQFF
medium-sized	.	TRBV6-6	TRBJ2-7	TGTGCCAGCAGCCCCGGGGCGATTACCTACGAGCAGTACTTC	CASSPGAITYEQYF
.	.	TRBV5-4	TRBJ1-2	TGTGCCAGCAGCTGGACCCTAGCCCGATGGACCCAGACCTTCTATGGCTACACCTTC	CASSWTLARWTQTFYGYTF
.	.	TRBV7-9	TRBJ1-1	TGTGCCAGCAGCTTAGATACTGAAGCTTTCTTT	CASSLDTEAFF
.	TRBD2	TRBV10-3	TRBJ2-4	TGTGCCATCAGTGAGTCGGGAAGCGGGGGGGCCTCGGGCAAAAACATTCAGTACTTC	CAISESGSGGASGKNIQYF
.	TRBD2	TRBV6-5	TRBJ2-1	TGTGCCAGCAGCGGGGGGGCGGAGCAGTTCTTC	CASSGGAEQFF
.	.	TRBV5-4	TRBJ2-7	TGTGCCAGCAGCTTGGCCATCCAGGGTTCCTCCTACGAGCAGTACTTC	CASSLAIQGSSYEQYF
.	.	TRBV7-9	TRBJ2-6	TGTGCCAGCAGCTTAGCTCGGGGGACCGGGGCCAACGTCCTGACTTTC	CASSLARGTGANVLTF
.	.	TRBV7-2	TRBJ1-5	TGTGCCAGCAGCTTACGGCCTAATCAGCCCCAGCATTTT	CASSLRPNQPQHF
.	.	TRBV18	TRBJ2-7	TGTGCCAGCTCACCACGGGACTACGAGCAGTACTTC	CASSPRDYEQYF